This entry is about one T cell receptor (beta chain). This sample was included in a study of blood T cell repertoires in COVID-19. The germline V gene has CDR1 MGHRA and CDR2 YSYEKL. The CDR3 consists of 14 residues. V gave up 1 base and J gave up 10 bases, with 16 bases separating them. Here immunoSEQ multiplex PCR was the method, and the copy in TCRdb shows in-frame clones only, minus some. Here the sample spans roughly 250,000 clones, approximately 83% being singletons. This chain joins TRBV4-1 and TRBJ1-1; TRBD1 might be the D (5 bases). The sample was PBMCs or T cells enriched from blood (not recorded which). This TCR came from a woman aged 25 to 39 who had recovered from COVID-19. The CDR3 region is CASSQGIRVGGAFF. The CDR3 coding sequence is TGCGCCAGCAGCCAAGGTATCAGAGTGGGGGGAGCTTTCTTT.